These 18 T cell receptor beta chains share one sample of origin, sequenced in a study of graft-versus-host responses after intestinal transplantation. Their antigens remain unidentified. The table came from immunoSEQ multiplex PCR; TCRdb's copy has only in-frame clones and leaves some out. Among 90,000 to 150,000 clones listed, approximately 92% were seen once. Sequencing was performed on unstimulated CD4+ T cells sorted from spleen or lymph node cells, taken before intestinal transplant. These receptors all come from a human donor who received an intestinal transplant.

V gene TRBV27 combines with J gene TRBJ1-2; TRBD1 is a possible D gene (6 bases). V lost 5 bases to trimming and J lost 6 bases, with 13 bases between them. The CDR3 has 13 residues. CDR1 and CDR2 (germline): MNHEY, SMNVEV (reference sequence). The CDR3 protein is CASSRSWGHGYTF. The CDR3 bases are TGTGCCAGCAGTCGAAGTTGGGGGCATGGCTACACCTTC.

The chain employs TRBV10-3 and TRBJ2-1, with TRBD2 matching 9 bases. V was clipped by 6 bases and J by 4 bases; unmatched bases: 7. This CDR3 is 15 amino acids long. Germline V CDR1 and CDR2: ENHRY, SYGVKD. This chain's CDR3 is CAISRLAEVYNEQFF. CDR3 DNA sequence: TGTGCCATCAGCCGACTAGCGGAGGTTTACAATGAGCAGTTCTTC.

The chain is built from TRBV27 and TRBJ2-5; perhaps TRBD2 as D (5 bases). V lost 5 bases and J lost 2, with 15 bases in between. This CDR3 has 15 amino acids. Looked up from germline, CDR1 is MNHEY and CDR2 is SMNVEV (reference sequence). DNA for the CDR3: TGTGCCAGCAGTACCCCGGGGAAGCGGCAAGAGACCCAGTACTTC. It translates to CASSTPGKRQETQYF.

This clone has just one count. This chain uses TRBV27 with TRBJ2-7; D is possibly TRBD1 or TRBD2 (5 bases each). Trimming removed 5 bases from V and 2 bases from J, with 13 bases in between. The CDR3 spans 14 residues. Germline CDR1 reads MNHEY; CDR2 reads SMNVEV (reference sequence). The chain's CDR3 is CASSGRDGPYEQYF. CDR3 bases: TGTGCCAGCAGTGGCCGGGACGGCCCCTACGAGCAGTACTTC.

This rearrangement joins TRBV6-5 to TRBJ2-7; unclear D gene. Trimming took off 5 bases at V and 7 bases at J, with 21 bases between the two ends. The CDR3 length is 15 residues. The V gene's germline CDR1 is MNHEY and CDR2 SVGAGI. CDR3 sequence reads: CASSPLAREVREQYF. In DNA, the CDR3 is TGTGCCAGCAGTCCTCTCGCTCGCGAGGTGAGGGAGCAGTACTTC.

V usage is TRBV19 and J usage is TRBJ2-2, with D perhaps matching TRBD1 or TRBD2 (5 bases each). Trimming pared 11 bases from V and 3 bases from J, leaving 16 bases between. The CDR3 is 14 amino acids. CDR1 is LNHDA, CDR2 SQIVND, per germline (reference sequence). Written as DNA, the CDR3 is TGTGCCGGATCCCAGGGTAGCGACACCGGGGAGCTGTTTTTT. Protein product: CAGSQGSDTGELFF.

This chain connects TRBV6-5 to TRBJ1-2; D perhaps matches TRBD1 (5 bases). This CDR3 has 14 residues. Deletions cut 7 bases from V and 0 bases from J, with 12 bases between. Germline lookup yields CDR1 MNHEY and CDR2 SVGAGI. For the CDR3, the DNA is TGTGCCAGCAAGGACACCTTGGCTAACTATGGCTACACCTTC. It translates to CASKDTLANYGYTF.

The J gene is TRBJ1-5, the V gene TRBV7-3; no reliable D call. Looked up from germline, CDR1 is SGHTA and CDR2 is FQGTGA. The CDR3 has 15 amino acids. V gave up 1 base and J gave up 6 bases, with 13 bases separating them. DNA of the CDR3: TGTGCCAGCAGCTTAATGCGAGTGGTTACTCAGCCCCAGCATTTT. Its protein is CASSLMRVVTQPQHF.

The chain carries TRBV5-4 and TRBJ2-7; D is tentatively TRBD1 or TRBD2 (5 bases each). The CDR3 totals 15 residues. Germline CDR1 is SGHNT and CDR2 is YYREEE (reference sequence). V was cut by 4 bases and J by 0 bases, with 14 bases left in between. In nucleotides, the CDR3 is TGTGCCAGCAGCCATGGGGCGGGCACCTCCTACGAGCAGTACTTC. Protein product: CASSHGAGTSYEQYF.

V usage is TRBV7-6 and J usage is TRBJ2-3, with 12 bases that match TRBD2. J was trimmed by 4 bases and V by 5 bases; bases with no gene match: 7. Germline loops: CDR1 SGHVS, CDR2 FNYEAQ. This CDR3 has 16 residues. Here the CDR3 DNA reads TGTGCCAGCAGCCTAAGACTAGCGGGAGCAGCAGATACGCAGTATTTT. It encodes CASSLRLAGAADTQYF.

The chain carries TRBV2 and TRBJ2-5; 8 bases are a match to TRBD2. This CDR3 has 13 residues. Germline V gene data show CDR1 as SNHLY and CDR2 as FYNNEI. Germline trimming cut 4 bases from V and 4 bases from J; bases unmatched to any gene: 2. CDR3 protein: CASSGLAGETQYF. CDR3 in DNA: TGTGCCAGCAGTGGCCTAGCGGGAGAGACCCAGTACTTC.

V usage is TRBV6-1 and J usage is TRBJ2-7, with 7 positions matching TRBD1. Germline values: CDR1 MNHNS, CDR2 SASEGT. V was pared by 4 bases and J by 7 bases, with 7 bases of the junction left unmatched. There are 13 residues in the CDR3. The CDR3 region has the DNA TGTGCCAGCAGTGGAACAGGGGTTGGGGAGCAGTACTTC. Translated, it gives CASSGTGVGEQYF.

This chain connects TRBV5-4 to TRBJ2-1; D is ambiguous. From germline, CDR1 is SGHNT and CDR2 YYREEE (reference sequence). This CDR3 region has 14 residues. V lost 0 bases to trimming and J lost 5 bases, with 9 bases between them. CDR3 region: CASSLGQLDNEQFF. The CDR3 DNA sequence: TGTGCCAGCAGCTTGGGCCAGCTCGACAATGAGCAGTTCTTC.

The chain recombines TRBV6-5 with TRBJ1-2, with no clear D. Germline values: CDR1 MNHEY, CDR2 SVGAGI. The CDR3 length is 14 residues. V lost 2 bases and J lost 1, with 8 bases in between. The DNA of the CDR3 is TGTGCCAGCAGTTACGGACCGTTTAACTATGGCTACACCTTC. Protein sequence: CASSYGPFNYGYTF.

The J gene is TRBJ2-7, the V gene TRBV5-1, with D hard to call. Germline lookup yields CDR1 SGHRS and CDR2 YFSETQ. With 3 bases removed from V and 2 bases from J, the gap between germline ends came to 12 bases. This CDR3 comprises 14 residues. The CDR3 region is CASSSGRFPYEQYF. The CDR3 DNA reads TGCGCCAGCAGCTCCGGACGGTTTCCCTACGAGCAGTACTTC.

The CDR3, as DNA: TGTGCCAGCAGTGAGAGGAACGGGGGGGACACTAACTACGAGCAGTACTTC. Amino acids: CASSERNGGDTNYEQYF. The chain has TRBV2 and TRBJ2-7, with 8 bases identical to TRBD2. Germline V gene data show CDR1 as SNHLY and CDR2 as FYNNEI. The CDR3 has 17 residues. The ends lost 3 bases at V and 3 bases at J; junction bases unmatched: 13.

The chain employs TRBV19 and TRBJ2-1; 7 bases map to TRBD2. Looked up from germline, CDR1 is LNHDA and CDR2 is SQIVND (reference sequence). The CDR3 spans 12 residues. Trimming took 5 bases from V and 15 from J; bases not matched to a gene: 10. The CDR3 is CASSVRGGWVFF. The CDR3 nucleotides read TGTGCCAGTAGTGTCCGCGGGGGTTGGGTGTTCTTC.

The CDR3 nucleotides read TGTGCCAGCAGCCAAGCGGACCGGGACAGAGGCTACACCTTC. Encoded protein: CASSQADRDRGYTF. The V call is TRBV14, the J call TRBJ1-2, with TRBD1 matching over 7 bases. The V gene's germline CDR1 is SGHDN and CDR2 FVKESK. J lost 8 bases, V lost 1 base, and 7 bases had no gene match. This CDR3 is built from 14 residues.